This T cell receptor (beta chain) originates from a study of T cell responses to AZD1222 COVID-19 vaccine. General study points: Following two doses of AZD1222, Spike-specific TCR breadth and depth rose. Baseline antibody screening turned up just six seropositive AZD1222 recipients.

The CDR3 extends over 17 amino acids. In germline, CDR1 is MDHEN, CDR2 SYDVKM. Trimming removed 6 bases at V and 0 bases at J, with 18 bases between. Comment on this clone: Its antigen remains unidentified.

TCRdb's copy holds only in-frame clones and misses some; the assay was immunoSEQ multiplex PCR. The repertoire consists of under 170,000 clones, with 92% occurring once and the leading ten covering 2.5% to 3.5%. The sequences come from peripheral blood, collected 28 days after the second AZD1222 dose. This chain connects TRBV28 to TRBJ1-3, with D possibly TRBD1 on 5 matching bases. The clonotype was recovered from an adult who received the AZD1222 COVID-19 vaccine. The CDR3 region is CASRQFLHRSSGNTIYF. The CDR3 DNA follows: TGTGCCAGCAGACAATTTCTTCACAGGTCCTCTGGAAACACCATATATTTT.